Following are 23 T cell receptor beta chains from one sample sequenced in a study of blood T cell repertoires in COVID-19. Using immunoSEQ multiplex PCR, the repertoire was profiled, and TCRdb retains in-frame clones only, with some absent. The sample lists roughly 180,000 clones; around 77% were seen once. Sequenced sample: peripheral blood. The receptors stem from a man aged 55-75 years with active or convalescent COVID-19.

This clone turned up a few times. V usage is TRBV14 and J usage is TRBJ1-3; the D is unclear. The V end lost 4 bases, the J end lost 3 bases, and 10 bases lay between the germline ends. Germline CDR1 is SGHDN and CDR2 is FVKESK. The CDR3 runs 14 residues. Here the CDR3 DNA reads TGTGCCAGCAGCCCACTTCTCGATGGAAACACCATATATTTT. Encoded protein: CASSPLLDGNTIYF.

The chain employs TRBV2 and TRBJ2-1, with 10 nucleotides matching TRBD2. This CDR3 is 13 amino acids long. Germline-derived CDR1 and CDR2 are SNHLY and FYNNEI. V gave up 5 bases and J gave up 13 bases; unmatched junction bases: 8. This chain's CDR3 is CASSSTSGTEQFF. The CDR3 DNA is TGTGCCAGCAGTTCTACTAGCGGGACGGAACAGTTCTTC.

The chain employs TRBV28 and TRBJ1-4; 10 bases align to TRBD1. Germline V lookup: CDR1 MDHEN, CDR2 SYDVKM. This CDR3 region has 15 residues. V dropped 6 bases and J dropped 6; count of bases not matched to a gene: 7. This chain's CDR3 is CASRRQGARYEKLFF. In DNA form, the CDR3 reads TGTGCCAGCAGGCGACAGGGGGCGCGTTATGAAAAACTGTTTTTT. The complete variable domain, with remaining parts taken from reference TRBV28 and TRBJ1-4, reads DVKVTQSSRYLVKRTGEKVFLECVQDMDHENMFWYRQDPGLGLRLIYFSYDVKMKEKGDIPEGYSVSREKKERFSLILESASTNQTSMYLCASRRQGARYEKLFFGSGTQLSVL.

Concerning this clone: Different DNA sequences within this sample yield the same CDR3. The gene calls are TRBV5-1 and TRBJ1-4, with 8 bases that match TRBD1. J was trimmed by 8 bases and V by 3 bases; bases with no gene match: 6. The CDR3 extends over 14 amino acids. The V gene's germline CDR1 is SGHRS and CDR2 YFSETQ. CDR3 loop: CASSSGQGREKLFF. CDR3 nucleotides: TGCGCCAGCAGCTCAGGACAGGGAAGGGAAAAACTGTTTTTT.

CDR3 residues: CASSQEQGRDEKLFF. The CDR3, as DNA: TGTGCCAGCAGCCAAGAACAGGGGCGGGATGAAAAACTGTTTTTT. The chain employs TRBV3-1 (or the pseudogene TRBV3-2) and TRBJ1-4; TRBD1 matches 7 bases. V was pared by 0 bases and J by 6 bases, with 4 bases of the junction left unmatched. The CDR3 sequence is 15 residues long. Germline V gene data show CDR1 as LGHDT and CDR2 as YNNKEL (reference sequence).

The rearrangement joins TRBV28 to TRBJ2-3; TRBD1 aligns across 8 bases. The junction had 5 bases not matched to a gene; V was cut back by 5 bases and J by 4 bases. This CDR3 region has 14 residues. Germline CDR1 is MDHEN and CDR2 is SYDVKM. CDR3 residues: CASSAPGGADTQYF. Written as DNA, the CDR3 is TGTGCCAGCAGTGCTCCAGGGGGCGCAGATACGCAGTATTTT.

The CDR3 sequence: CAITLAEGDEQFF. CDR3 bases: TGTGCCATCACCCTAGCGGAGGGGGATGAGCAGTTCTTC. V is TRBV10-3 and J is TRBJ2-1; tentative D call: TRBD2 (7 bases). The ends were cut back, 7 bases at V and 8 bases at J, with 15 bases in the middle. In germline, CDR1 is ENHRY, CDR2 SYGVKD. This CDR3 comprises 13 residues.

The J gene is TRBJ2-5, the V gene TRBV6-2 or TRBV6-3; 8 bases align to TRBD1. The CDR3 is 15 residues long. In germline, CDR1 is MNHEY, CDR2 SVGEGT. V shed 5 bases, J shed 5 bases, and the junction held 10 bases outside the gene matches. The CDR3 nucleotides are TGTGCCAGCAGTCAAACCCGCCGGGACAGGGAGACCCAGTACTTC. This encodes CASSQTRRDRETQYF.

V gene TRBV6-2 or TRBV6-3 combines with J gene TRBJ1-1, with D unresolved. Per the germline V gene, CDR1 is MNHEY and CDR2 is SVGEGT. Between the trimmed V and J ends, which lost 0 bases and 5 bases, there was a span of 10 bases. The CDR3 totals 14 residues. CDR3 sequence (DNA): TGTGCCAGCAGTTACTCTGGTTCGGGTACTGAAGCTTTCTTT. Translated, it gives CASSYSGSGTEAFF.

The rearrangement joins TRBV29-1 to TRBJ2-3; 7 bases are shared with TRBD2. The germline CDR1 and CDR2 sequences are SQVTM and ANQGSEA. The CDR3 is made up of 12 amino acids. V trimming: 5 bases; J trimming: 1 base; junction bases outside the gene matches: 0. The DNA for the CDR3 is TGCAGCGTTCGGGGGGGCACAGATACGCAGTATTTT. Translated: CSVRGGTDTQYF.

This rearrangement joins TRBV5-1 to TRBJ2-3; TRBD2 aligns across 7 bases. Looked up from germline, CDR1 is SGHRS and CDR2 is YFSETQ. This CDR3 comprises 16 residues. V lost 3 bases, J lost 5 bases, and 12 bases stayed unmatched. CDR3 DNA sequence: TGCGCCAGCAGCTCAAGGAGCGGGATTGGGGGAGATACGCAGTATTTT. Its protein product is CASSSRSGIGGDTQYF. Drawing the rest from reference TRBV5-1 and TRBJ2-3, the complete variable domain is KAGVTQTPRYLIKTRGQQVTLSCSPISGHRSVSWYQQTPGQGLQFLFEYFSETQRNKGNFPGRFSGRQFSNSRSEMNVSTLELGDSALYLCASSSRSGIGGDTQYFGPGTRLTVL.

This clone was seen only a few times. The CDR3 region has the DNA TGTGCCAGCAGCAAGTCGGACACCCGAGAGGAAATGGACGAGCAGTACTTC. It codes for CASSKSDTREEMDEQYF. This chain joins TRBV21-1 and TRBJ2-7; TRBD1 is the table's D call, not checked against the DNA. TRBV21-1 is given as a pseudogene. The CDR3 has 17 amino acids.

The chain has TRBV27 and TRBJ2-5, with TRBD1 as a possible D gene (6 bases). This CDR3 has 13 residues. The germline gives CDR1 MNHEY, CDR2 SMNVEV (reference sequence). V lost 3 bases and J lost 2, with 7 bases in between. The CDR3 DNA is TGTGCCAGCAGTTTTAGGGGGCAAGAGACCCAGTACTTC. Translation: CASSFRGQETQYF.

V usage is TRBV7-2 and J usage is TRBJ1-5, with D possibly TRBD1 on 5 matching bases. V lost 1 base, J lost 2 bases, and 6 bases lay in between. From germline, CDR1 is SGHTA and CDR2 FQGNSA. The CDR3 sequence is 14 residues long. CDR3 residues: CASSLGQRNQPQHF. The CDR3 DNA is TGTGCCAGCAGCTTAGGACAGCGCAATCAGCCCCAGCATTTT.

The chain couples TRBV27 to TRBJ2-5; 10 bases are a match to TRBD1. The CDR3 runs 16 residues. Germline V gene sequence: CDR1 MNHEY, CDR2 SMNVEV (reference sequence). V dropped 8 bases and J dropped 4; count of bases not matched to a gene: 13. The CDR3 coding sequence is TGTGCCAGCGCGGGTACCGGACAGGGGGTACGAGAGACCCAGTACTTC. This encodes CASAGTGQGVRETQYF.

The gene calls are TRBV28 and TRBJ1-5; the D gene is possibly TRBD1 (6 bases). Per the germline V gene, CDR1 is MDHEN and CDR2 is SYDVKM. V was shortened by 3 bases and J by 4 bases, with 22 bases between the two germline ends. There are 18 residues in the CDR3. CDR3 loop: CASSFVGGGPRGNQPQHF. In DNA, the CDR3 is TGTGCCAGCAGTTTTGTTGGTGGGGGCCCAAGGGGGAATCAGCCCCAGCATTTT.

This rearrangement joins TRBV5-1 to TRBJ2-7; TRBD2 is a possible D gene (6 bases). Germline CDR1 and CDR2: SGHRS and YFSETQ. Deletions cut 6 bases from V and 2 bases from J, with 9 bases between. The length of the CDR3 is 12 residues. CDR3 DNA sequence: TGCGCCAGCATTAGCGGAACCTACGAGCAGTACTTC. Protein: CASISGTYEQYF.

The V call is TRBV5-8, the J call TRBJ2-5, with D possibly matching TRBD2 (6 bases). Trimming removed 4 bases from V and 0 bases from J, with 16 bases in between. In germline, CDR1 is SGHTS, CDR2 YDEGEE. CDR3 size: 16 residues. CDR3 bases: TGTGCCAGCAGCCCGGCTTCTAGCGCGTACCAAGAGACCCAGTACTTC. It is translated as CASSPASSAYQETQYF.

In nucleotides, the CDR3 is TGTGCCAGCAGCGCTACAGGGGCCTACGAGCAGTACTTC. Protein sequence: CASSATGAYEQYF. The rearrangement uses TRBV7-2 and TRBJ2-7; TRBD1 matches 7 bases. Losses at the gene ends were 5 bases for V and 2 bases for J; bases not matched to a gene: 3. This CDR3 is built from 13 residues. The germline CDR1 and CDR2 sequences are SGHTA and FQGNSA.

This chain uses TRBV4-1 with TRBJ2-7; 14 bases map to TRBD2. V gave up 2 bases and J gave up 6 bases; unmatched junction bases: 6. Per germline, CDR1 MGHRA and CDR2 YSYEKL. The CDR3 is made up of 16 amino acids. CDR3 DNA: TGCGCCAGCAGCCAACTGGGACTAGCGGGAGCTGGCGAGCAGTACTTC. Its translation is CASSQLGLAGAGEQYF.

The chain employs TRBV18 and TRBJ2-1; D is possibly TRBD2 (6 bases). Trimming removed 4 bases from V and 7 bases from J, with 17 bases in between. There are 15 residues in the CDR3. Germline V CDR1 and CDR2: KGHSH, LQKENI. The CDR3 coding sequence is TGTGCCAGCTCACTAAACCCGGGACTTCAGAATGAGCAGTTCTTC. Protein sequence: CASSLNPGLQNEQFF.

V is TRBV11-3 and J is TRBJ2-3, with D perhaps matching TRBD2 (7 bases). Looked up from germline, CDR1 is SGHNT and CDR2 is YENEEA. The CDR3 runs to 18 residues. Trimming left V 4 bases short and J 5 bases short, with 25 bases between. This chain's CDR3 is CASSSRGGGGSRVDTQYF. In nucleotides, the CDR3 is TGTGCCAGCAGCTCCAGGGGAGGTGGCGGGAGCCGAGTAGATACGCAGTATTTT.

The chain links TRBV6-1 to TRBJ1-2; 9 nucleotides line up with TRBD1. This CDR3 has 14 residues. V lost 3 bases and J lost 8; bases outside the gene matches: 7. Looked up from germline, CDR1 is MNHNS and CDR2 is SASEGT. The CDR3 here is CASSEGTGREGYTF. The CDR3 DNA follows: TGTGCCAGCAGTGAGGGGACAGGGAGAGAAGGCTACACCTTC.